These T cell receptor beta chains were read from a single sample in a study of cytomegalovirus exposure and HLA in healthy donors. Clones were sequenced by immunoSEQ multiplex PCR, and TCRdb holds only the in-frame ones, with some missing. The profile shows around 100,000 clones, under 70% of them singletons. Material for sequencing was PBMCs. These receptors came from a man aged 18 to 29 in good health and CMV-seropositive. CDR3s include the opening cysteine and the closing phenylalanine or tryptophan. D genes are given only for firm matches. Clone size is shown for a subset of rows, as once, few, many or a class of expanded clone.

D | J | V | size | CDR3 | DNA
- | TRBJ2-1 | TRBV4-2 | - | CASGGLVDEQFF | TGTGCCAGTGGGGGCCTTGTCGATGAGCAGTTCTTC
- | TRBJ2-3 | TRBV5-4 | - | CASSFRSNTDTQYF | TGTGCCAGCAGCTTCAGGTCCAACACAGATACGCAGTATTTT
- | TRBJ2-7 | TRBV6-1 | - | CASTLMYEQYF | TGTGCCAGCACTCTAATGTACGAGCAGTACTTC
TRBD2 | TRBJ2-5 | TRBV28 | - | CASSRTSGGDSQETQYF | TGTGCCAGCAGTCGGACTAGCGGGGGGGACAGCCAAGAGACCCAGTACTTC
TRBD2 | TRBJ2-2 | TRBV7-3 | few | CASSLGGRANTGELFF | TGTGCCAGCAGCCTCGGGGGGAGGGCGAACACCGGGGAGCTGTTTTTT
- | TRBJ2-1 | TRBV5-1 | - | CASSFAGNNEQFF | TGCGCCAGCAGCTTTGCAGGGAACAATGAGCAGTTCTTC
- | TRBJ1-2 | TRBV5-1 | - | CASSLGVAGYTF | TGCGCCAGCAGCTTGGGAGTCGCGGGCTACACCTTC
- | TRBJ2-2 | TRBV19 | - | CASRQNTGELFF | TGTGCCAGTAGACAAAACACCGGGGAGCTGTTTTTT
TRBD1 | TRBJ1-1 | TRBV5-1 | - | CASSNSSRQGWAEAFF | TGCGCCAGCAGCAATAGTAGTCGACAGGGATGGGCTGAAGCTTTCTTT
- | TRBJ2-1 | TRBV9 | - | CASSPGENEQFF | TGTGCCAGCAGCCCGGGGGAAAATGAGCAGTTCTTC
- | TRBJ2-6 | TRBV11-3 | once | CASSLEQGAGANVLTF | TGTGCCAGCAGCTTAGAACAGGGAGCTGGGGCCAACGTCCTGACTTTC
- | TRBJ2-1 | TRBV4-2 | few | CASSQEGREQFF | TGTGCCAGCAGCCAAGAGGGCAGGGAGCAGTTCTTC
- | TRBJ1-6 | TRBV27 | - | CASSFLNSPLHF | TGTGCCAGCAGTTTCCTTAATTCACCCCTCCACTTT
- | TRBJ2-2 | TRBV7-2 | - | CASSFNRAGELFF | TGTGCCAGCAGCTTTAACAGGGCCGGGGAGCTGTTTTTT
- | TRBJ2-3 | TRBV6-6 | - | CASSLTGIQLTDTQYF | TGTGCCAGCAGTCTTACAGGGATCCAGCTCACAGATACGCAGTATTTT
- | TRBJ2-1 | TRBV6-5 | - | CASSLRFSSSYNEQFF | TGTGCCAGCAGTTTACGCTTTTCGAGCTCCTACAATGAGCAGTTCTTC
- | TRBJ1-2 | TRBV28 | - | CASSFAGVYGYTF | TGTGCCAGCAGCTTCGCAGGGGTGTATGGCTACACCTTC
- | TRBJ2-7 | TRBV25-1 | - | CASSEYLAPYEQYF | TGTGCCAGCAGTGAATATCTGGCCCCCTACGAGCAGTACTTC
- | TRBJ1-1 | TRBV9 | - | CASSYATGSAAEAFF | TGTGCCAGCAGTTACGCAACAGGGTCCGCTGCTGAAGCTTTCTTT
- | TRBJ1-3 | TRBV6-1 | - | CASLPTSSGNTIYF | TGTGCCAGTCTCCCGACAAGCTCTGGAAACACCATATATTTT
- | TRBJ2-5 | TRBV6-5 | - | CASSYLGGGETQYF | TGTGCCAGCAGTTACTTAGGGGGTGGGGAGACCCAGTACTTC
- | TRBJ2-3 | TRBV5-1 | - | CASSLVSYPGSDTQYF | TGCGCCAGCAGCTTGGTCTCGTACCCAGGTTCAGATACGCAGTATTTT
- | TRBJ1-1 | TRBV4-2 | few | CASSQDEGNTEAFF | TGTGCCAGCAGCCAAGATGAGGGGAACACTGAAGCTTTCTTT
TRBD2 | TRBJ2-4 | TRBV6-1 | - | CASSEASGGANIQYF | TGTGCCAGCAGTGAAGCTAGCGGGGGGGCCAACATTCAGTACTTC
TRBD2 | TRBJ2-1 | TRBV27 | - | CASSLSWASGTYNEQFF | TGTGCCAGCAGTTTATCTTGGGCTAGCGGGACCTACAATGAGCAGTTCTTC
TRBD1 | TRBJ2-5 | TRBV2 | - | CASRRTGGETQYF | TGTGCCAGCAGGCGGACAGGGGGAGAGACCCAGTACTTC
TRBD1 | TRBJ1-4 | TRBV30 | - | CAWTGYAGGEEKLFF | TGTGCCTGGACTGGGTACGCAGGGGGTGAGGAAAAACTGTTTTTT
- | TRBJ2-2 | TRBV27 | - | CASSLWPTGELFF | TGTGCCAGCAGTTTATGGCCCACCGGGGAGCTGTTTTTT
TRBD2 | TRBJ2-3 | TRBV7-2 | few | CASTFKQALAGPRGDTQYF | TGTGCCAGCACCTTCAAACAGGCGTTAGCGGGCCCCCGGGGAGATACGCAGTATTTT
- | TRBJ2-3 | TRBV19 | - | CASSTPGLLAGPADTQYF | TGTGCCAGTAGTACCCCTGGGCTACTAGCTGGGCCTGCAGATACGCAGTATTTT
TRBD2 | TRBJ2-1 | TRBV30 | - | CAWRSSGGAYNEQFF | TGTGCCTGGAGATCTAGCGGGGGGGCCTACAATGAGCAGTTCTTC
- | TRBJ1-1 | TRBV9 | once | CASSAPTAMNTEAFF | TGTGCCAGCAGCGCCCCGACAGCTATGAACACTGAAGCTTTCTTT
- | TRBJ2-2 | TRBV5-1 | - | CASSGTGNTGELFF | TGCGCCAGCAGCGGTACAGGGAACACCGGGGAGCTGTTTTTT
- | TRBJ1-6 | TRBV7-8 | - | CASRYRAVPLHF | TGTGCCAGCAGGTACAGGGCGGTACCCCTCCACTTT
- | TRBJ2-5 | TRBV7-8 | - | CASTPLIDSYTQETQYF | TGTGCCAGCACCCCCCTCATAGATTCTTATACGCAAGAGACCCAGTACTTC
TRBD2 | TRBJ2-5 | TRBV5-6 | - | CASTRPSGGTQKTQYF | TGTGCCAGCACCCGCCCGAGCGGGGGAACTCAGAAGACCCAGTACTTC
- | TRBJ1-1 | TRBV5-1 | - | CASSSAGAGTETFF | TGCGCCAGCAGCTCGGCGGGGGCCGGCACTGAAACTTTCTTT
TRBD1 | TRBJ1-1 | TRBV6-5 | few | CASSFDRGPNTEAFF | TGTGCCAGCAGTTTCGACAGGGGACCTAACACTGAAGCTTTCTTT
- | TRBJ2-1 | TRBV11-2 | - | CASSEYNEQFF | TGTGCCAGCAGCGAGTATAATGAGCAGTTCTTC
TRBD1 | TRBJ1-2 | TRBV27 | - | CASSPEGQGASGYTF | TGTGCCAGCAGTCCGGAGGGACAGGGGGCGTCTGGCTACACCTTC
- | TRBJ2-3 | TRBV7-2 | once | CASTEGRGTQYF | TGTGCCAGCACCGAGGGCAGAGGCACGCAGTATTTT
- | TRBJ2-5 | TRBV19 | - | CASSIGDTPLETQYF | TGTGCCAGTAGTATAGGGGACACCCCGTTGGAGACCCAGTACTTC
TRBD1 | TRBJ2-7 | TRBV18 | - | CASSSTGGDSYEQYF | TGTGCCAGCTCATCGACAGGGGGCGACTCCTACGAGCAGTACTTC
- | TRBJ1-2 | TRBV27 | - | CASSLSSSYGYTF | TGTGCCAGCAGTTTATCGTCGTCCTATGGCTACACCTTC
TRBD1 | TRBJ1-1 | TRBV7-9 | - | CASSRGQGDTEAFF | TGTGCCAGCAGCCGAGGACAGGGTGACACTGAAGCTTTCTTT
TRBD2 | TRBJ2-5 | TRBV29-1 | - | CSVENQRLAGETQYF | TGCAGCGTTGAAAACCAGAGACTAGCTGGGGAGACCCAGTACTTC
- | TRBJ1-1 | TRBV2 | - | CASSLQGLGNTEAFF | TGTGCCAGCAGTCTACAGGGATTAGGGAACACTGAAGCTTTCTTT
TRBD1 | TRBJ1-6 | TRBV5-4 | few | CASSFSRQGNSPLHF | TGTGCCAGCAGCTTTAGCCGACAGGGGAATTCACCCCTCCACTTT
TRBD1 | TRBJ2-7 | TRBV11-3 | - | CASSGQDLYEQYF | TGTGCCAGCAGCGGACAGGACCTCTACGAGCAGTACTTC
- | TRBJ1-1 | TRBV6-4 | - | CASKARFGLTEAFF | TGTGCCAGCAAGGCTAGGTTTGGATTAACTGAAGCTTTCTTT
- | TRBJ1-1 | TRBV1 | - | CTRRPRGTEAFF | TGCACCAGAAGACCGAGGGGGACTGAAGCTTTCTTT
TRBD1 | TRBJ1-4 | TRBV28 | - | CASSPGQGAGEKLFF | TGTGCCAGCAGTCCGGGACAGGGGGCGGGGGAAAAACTGTTTTTT
- | TRBJ2-5 | TRBV7-2 | few | CASSLPTIMTVEETQYF | TGTGCCAGCAGTCTCCCAACTATTATGACAGTAGAAGAGACCCAGTACTTC
TRBD2 | TRBJ2-1 | TRBV6-6 | - | CASSSGGLYNEQFF | TGTGCCAGCAGTAGCGGGGGTCTATACAATGAGCAGTTCTTC
TRBD1 | TRBJ1-5 | TRBV19 | - | CASTYRGVTSNQPQHF | TGTGCCAGTACCTACAGGGGGGTGACGAGCAATCAGCCCCAGCATTTT
- | TRBJ2-3 | TRBV6-5 | - | CASSYGAGPGFSAQYF | TGTGCCAGCAGTTACGGGGCCGGGCCAGGGTTTTCTGCGCAGTATTTT
- | TRBJ2-2 | TRBV14 | - | CASSQGRLNTGELFF | TGTGCCAGCAGCCAGGGGCGATTAAACACCGGGGAGCTGTTTTTT
TRBD2 | TRBJ2-3 | TRBV28 | - | CASRVREGGTDTQYF | TGTGCCAGCAGGGTCCGGGAGGGAGGCACAGATACGCAGTATTTT
- | TRBJ1-1 | TRBV20-1 | - | CSASSTEAFF | TGCAGTGCTAGTTCGACTGAAGCTTTCTTT